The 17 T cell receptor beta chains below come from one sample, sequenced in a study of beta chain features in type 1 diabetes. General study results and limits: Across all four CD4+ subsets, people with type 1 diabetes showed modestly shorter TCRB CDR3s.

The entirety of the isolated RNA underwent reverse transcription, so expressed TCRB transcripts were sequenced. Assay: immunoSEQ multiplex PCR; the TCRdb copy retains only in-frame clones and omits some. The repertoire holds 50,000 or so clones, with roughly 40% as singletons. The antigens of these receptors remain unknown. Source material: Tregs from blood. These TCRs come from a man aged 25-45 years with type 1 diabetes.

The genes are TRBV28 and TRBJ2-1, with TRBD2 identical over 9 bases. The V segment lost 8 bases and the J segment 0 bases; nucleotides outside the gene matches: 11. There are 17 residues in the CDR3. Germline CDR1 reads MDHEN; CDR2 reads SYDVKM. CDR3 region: CASLPFSGRGSYNEQFF. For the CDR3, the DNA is TGTGCCAGCCTTCCATTTAGCGGGAGAGGCTCCTACAATGAGCAGTTCTTC. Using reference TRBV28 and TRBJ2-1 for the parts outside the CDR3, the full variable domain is DVKVTQSSRYLVKRTGEKVFLECVQDMDHENMFWYRQDPGLGLRLIYFSYDVKMKEKGDIPEGYSVSREKKERFSLILESASTNQTSMYLCASLPFSGRGSYNEQFFGPGTRLTVL.

DNA of the CDR3: TGTGCCAGCAGCCATACGACTAGCGGTACCGGGGAGCTGTTTTTT. Its translation is CASSHTTSGTGELFF. The chain combines TRBV7-9 with TRBJ2-2; 9 nucleotides agree with TRBD2. V lost 5 bases and J lost 5; bases outside the gene matches: 6. The CDR3 loop spans 15 amino acids. The germline V gene has CDR1 SEHNR and CDR2 FQNEAQ (reference sequence). Based on the CDR3 plus reference TRBV7-9 and TRBJ2-2, the full variable domain is DTGVSQNPRHKITKRGQNVTFRCDPISEHNRLYWYRQTLGQGPEFLTYFQNEAQLEKSRLLSDRFSAERPKGSFSTLEIQRTEQGDSAMYLCASSHTTSGTGELFFGEGSRLTVL.

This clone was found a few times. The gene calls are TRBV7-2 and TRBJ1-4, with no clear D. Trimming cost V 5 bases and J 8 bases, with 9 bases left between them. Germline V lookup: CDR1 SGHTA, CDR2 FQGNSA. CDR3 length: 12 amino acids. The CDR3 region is CASSPPQEKLFF. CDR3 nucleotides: TGTGCCAGCAGCCCCCCACAAGAAAAACTGTTTTTT.

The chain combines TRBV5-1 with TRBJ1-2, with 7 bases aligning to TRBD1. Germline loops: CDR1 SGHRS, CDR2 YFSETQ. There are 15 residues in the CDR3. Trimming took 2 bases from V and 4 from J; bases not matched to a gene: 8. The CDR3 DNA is TGCGCCAGCAGCTTCGCTTCGACAGGGAGCTATGGCTACACCTTC. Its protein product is CASSFASTGSYGYTF. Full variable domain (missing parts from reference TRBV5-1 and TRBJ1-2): KAGVTQTPRYLIKTRGQQVTLSCSPISGHRSVSWYQQTPGQGLQFLFEYFSETQRNKGNFPGRFSGRQFSNSRSEMNVSTLELGDSALYLCASSFASTGSYGYTFGSGTRLTVV.

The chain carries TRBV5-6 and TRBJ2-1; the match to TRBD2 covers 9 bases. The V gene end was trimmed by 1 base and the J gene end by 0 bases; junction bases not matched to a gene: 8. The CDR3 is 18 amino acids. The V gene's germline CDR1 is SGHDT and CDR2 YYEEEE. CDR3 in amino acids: CASSLRTSDFSSYNEQFF. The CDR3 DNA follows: TGTGCCAGCAGCTTGAGGACTAGCGACTTCAGCTCCTACAATGAGCAGTTCTTC.

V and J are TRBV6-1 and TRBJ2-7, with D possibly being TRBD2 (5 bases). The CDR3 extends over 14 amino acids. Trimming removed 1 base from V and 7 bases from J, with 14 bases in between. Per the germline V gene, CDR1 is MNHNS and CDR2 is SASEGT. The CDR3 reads CASSEEGATTEQYF. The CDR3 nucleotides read TGTGCCAGCAGTGAAGAGGGAGCGACTACGGAGCAGTACTTC.

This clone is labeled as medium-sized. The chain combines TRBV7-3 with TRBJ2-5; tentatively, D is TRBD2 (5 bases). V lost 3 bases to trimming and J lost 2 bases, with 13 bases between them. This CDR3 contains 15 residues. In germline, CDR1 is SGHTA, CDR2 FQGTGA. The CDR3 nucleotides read TGTGCCAGCAGCTTGGGGAGTGGTGGGCAAGAGACCCAGTACTTC. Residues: CASSLGSGGQETQYF.

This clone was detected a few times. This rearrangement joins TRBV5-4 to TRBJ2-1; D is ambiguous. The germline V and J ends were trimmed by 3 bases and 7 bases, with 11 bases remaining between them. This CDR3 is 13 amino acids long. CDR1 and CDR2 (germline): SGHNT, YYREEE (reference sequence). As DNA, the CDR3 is TGTGCCAGCAGCTGGAAATCGGAGAATGAGCAGTTCTTC. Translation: CASSWKSENEQFF.

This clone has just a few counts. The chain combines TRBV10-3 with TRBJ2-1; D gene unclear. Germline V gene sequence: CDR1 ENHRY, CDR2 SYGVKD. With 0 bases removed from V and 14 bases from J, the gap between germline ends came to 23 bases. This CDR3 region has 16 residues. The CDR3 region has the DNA TGTGCCATCAGTGAGTCGTTTCCCCCCCGGTTGGAGCTTAAGTTCTTC. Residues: CAISESFPPRLELKFF.

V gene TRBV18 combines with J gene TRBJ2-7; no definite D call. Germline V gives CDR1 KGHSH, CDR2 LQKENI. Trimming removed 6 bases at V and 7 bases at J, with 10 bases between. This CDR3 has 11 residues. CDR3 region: CASSPSTEQYF. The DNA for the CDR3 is TGTGCCAGCTCCCCCTCCACAGAGCAGTACTTC. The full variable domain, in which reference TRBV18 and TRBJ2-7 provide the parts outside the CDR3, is NAGVMQNPRHLVRRRGQEARLRCSPMKGHSHVYWYRQLPEEGLKFMVYLQKENIIDESGMPKERFSAEFPKEGPSILRIQQVVRGDSAAYFCASSPSTEQYFGPGTRLTVT.

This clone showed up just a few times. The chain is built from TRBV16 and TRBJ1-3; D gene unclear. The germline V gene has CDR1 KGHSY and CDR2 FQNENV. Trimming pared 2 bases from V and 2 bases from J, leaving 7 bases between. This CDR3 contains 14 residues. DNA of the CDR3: TGTGCCAGCAGCCAAGGTACAGCTGGAAACACCATATATTTT. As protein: CASSQGTAGNTIYF.

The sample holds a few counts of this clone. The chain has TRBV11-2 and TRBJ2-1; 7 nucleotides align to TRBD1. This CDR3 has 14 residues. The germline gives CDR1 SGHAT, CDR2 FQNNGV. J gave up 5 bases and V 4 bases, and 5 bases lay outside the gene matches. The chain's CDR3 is CASSSGQRHNEQFF. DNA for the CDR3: TGTGCCAGCAGCTCGGGACAGAGACACAATGAGCAGTTCTTC.

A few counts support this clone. The CDR3: CASSRDRMVNTQYF. In nucleotides, the CDR3 is TGTGCCAGCAGCAGGGACAGGATGGTTAATACGCAGTATTTT. This chain links TRBV7-3 with TRBJ2-3, with TRBD1 matching over 8 bases. CDR3 length: 14 amino acids. Trimming removed 5 bases from V and 7 bases from J; junction bases left unmatched: 8. Germline V lookup: CDR1 SGHTA, CDR2 FQGTGA.

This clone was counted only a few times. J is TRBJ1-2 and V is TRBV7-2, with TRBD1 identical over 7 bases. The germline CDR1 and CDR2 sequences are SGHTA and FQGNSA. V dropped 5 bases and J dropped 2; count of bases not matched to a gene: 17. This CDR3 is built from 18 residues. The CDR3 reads CASSHEPASGQRNYGYTF. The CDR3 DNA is TGTGCCAGCAGCCACGAACCTGCCTCGGGACAGAGAAACTATGGCTACACCTTC.

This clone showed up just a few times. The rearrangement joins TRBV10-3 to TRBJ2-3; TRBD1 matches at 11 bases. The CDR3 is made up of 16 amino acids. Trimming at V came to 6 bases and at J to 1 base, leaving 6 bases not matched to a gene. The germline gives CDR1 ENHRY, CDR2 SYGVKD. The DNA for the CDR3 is TGTGCCATCAGCGGCAAGGGACAGGGGGGCACAGATACGCAGTATTTT. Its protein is CAISGKGQGGTDTQYF.

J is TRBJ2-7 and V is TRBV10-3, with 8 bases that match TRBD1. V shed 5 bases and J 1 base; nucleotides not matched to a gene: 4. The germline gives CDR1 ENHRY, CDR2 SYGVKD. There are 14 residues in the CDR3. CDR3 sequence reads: CAISTDRGSYEQYF. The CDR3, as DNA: TGTGCCATCAGTACAGACAGGGGATCCTACGAGCAGTACTTC.

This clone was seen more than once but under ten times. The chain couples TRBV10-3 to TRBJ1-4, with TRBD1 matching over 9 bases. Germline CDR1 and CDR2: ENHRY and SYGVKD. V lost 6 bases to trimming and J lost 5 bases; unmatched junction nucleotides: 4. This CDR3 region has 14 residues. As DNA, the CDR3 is TGTGCCATCAGCCCCGGGACAGGGAATGAAAAACTGTTTTTT. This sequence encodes CAISPGTGNEKLFF.